The T cell receptor beta chain under discussion was sequenced for a study of T cell responses to AZD1222 COVID-19 vaccine. Method: immunoSEQ multiplex PCR; TCRdb's copy keeps in-frame clones and lacks some. The sample lists about 150,000 clones, about 92% occurring once. The length of the CDR3 is 15 residues. The V gene's germline CDR1 is SEHNR and CDR2 FQNEAQ (reference sequence). The V gene lost 1 base and the J gene lost 2 bases, with 12 bases spanning the gap. The sequence derives from an adult in good health. Sample: peripheral blood, taken on day 0 of AZD1222 vaccination. The gene calls are TRBV7-9 and TRBJ2-7; the D gene is possibly TRBD2 (5 bases). CDR3 sequence reads: CASSLVMGSPYEQYF. The CDR3 DNA follows: TGTGCCAGCAGCTTAGTAATGGGGAGTCCCTACGAGCAGTACTTC.